The next 28 T cell receptor beta chains were all read from a single sample in a study of blood T cells in healthy people across ages. The authors ran a second PCR of about 6 to 12 cycles using a sample-barcoded 5' primer and a J-beta primer mix. MiXCR, applied by TCRdb to the 5' RACE reads, yields one record per CDR3 protein. The sample includes approximately 600,000 distinct CDR3 sequences, roughly 50% seen only once; the top ten take more than 35%. The sequenced sample was blood. The origin of the receptors is a man between 60 and 75 years old in good health.

The chain employs TRBV19 and TRBJ2-1; 7 bases are a match to TRBD1. Per the germline V gene, CDR1 is LNHDA and CDR2 is SQIVND (reference sequence). Trimming took 5 bases from V and 8 from J; bases not matched to a gene: 9. This CDR3 spans 14 amino acids. The CDR3 spells CASSRDRVVDEQFF. The CDR3, as DNA: TGTGCCAGTAGTCGTGACAGGGTGGTCGATGAGCAGTTCTTC.

This rearrangement joins TRBV6-5 to TRBJ1-4; possibly TRBD1 for D (5 bases). With 5 bases removed from V and 11 bases from J, the gap between germline ends came to 18 bases. Germline CDR1 is MNHEY and CDR2 is SVGAGI. This CDR3 is 14 amino acids long. CDR3 in amino acids: CASSPGGGVKKLFF. The DNA for the CDR3 is TGTGCCAGCAGTCCCGGGGGAGGAGTTAAGAAACTGTTTTTT.

The chain is built from TRBV6-6 and TRBJ1-4; TRBD1 matches at 7 bases. Unmatched junction bases numbered 10, after V lost 5 bases and J lost 4 bases. The CDR3 runs to 16 residues. CDR1 and CDR2 (germline): MNHNY, SVGAGI (reference sequence). CDR3 loop: CASSDTGARGNEKLFF. In DNA form, the CDR3 reads TGTGCCAGCAGTGATACAGGGGCCCGGGGTAATGAAAAACTGTTTTTT.

The rearrangement joins TRBV12-3 or TRBV12-4 to TRBJ2-3; TRBD2 matches 15 bases. CDR3 length: 18 amino acids. With V trimmed by 8 bases and J by 0 bases, 9 bases remained unmatched. The CDR3 here is CASGRTSGGAASTDTQYF. The CDR3 DNA reads TGTGCCAGCGGCCGGACTAGCGGGGGGGCCGCTAGCACAGATACGCAGTATTTT.

CDR3 bases: TGTGCCAGCAGTTACTCGGCGTTCGGCGGTACCAAGTACGAGCAGTACTTC. It encodes CASSYSAFGGTKYEQYF. V and J are TRBV6-5 and TRBJ2-5; D call uncertain. Matching the DNA end better, TRBJ2-7 makes the J call doubtful. The CDR3 sequence is 17 residues long. Germline CDR1 MNHEY, CDR2 SVGAGI.

V gene TRBV12-3 or TRBV12-4 combines with J gene TRBJ2-3; D is unresolved. The CDR3 contains 14 residues. V was trimmed by 3 bases and J by 6 bases, leaving 13 bases between them. The CDR3, as DNA: TGTGCCAGCAGTTTGGGATCCCCCGGGGATACGCAGTATTTT. Residues: CASSLGSPGDTQYF.

In its sample, this clonotype was seen a few times. The chain uses TRBV20-1 and TRBJ2-3; tentative D call: TRBD2 (6 bases). From germline, CDR1 is DFQATT and CDR2 SNEGSKA (reference sequence). This CDR3 is built from 20 residues. V was pared by 0 bases and J by 0 bases, with 25 bases between. The CDR3 nucleotides are TGCAGTGCTAGAGATCCCCGTGGTTGGCGGGGTACTTCTAGCACAGATACGCAGTATTTT. It codes for CSARDPRGWRGTSSTDTQYF.

The chain is built from TRBV20-1 and TRBJ2-1; maybe TRBD1 (6 bases). The CDR3 extends over 14 amino acids. Deletions cut 2 bases from V and 1 base from J, with 9 bases between. Germline CDR1 is DFQATT and CDR2 is SNEGSKA (reference sequence). In nucleotides, the CDR3 is TGCAGTGCTAGAATGGGGACATCCTACAATGAGCAGTTCTTC. It yields the protein CSARMGTSYNEQFF.

The chain is built from TRBV9 and TRBJ2-2; TRBD2 agrees at 7 bases. The germline V gene has CDR1 SGDLS and CDR2 YYNGEE. V gave up 0 bases and J gave up 1 base; unmatched junction bases: 6. CDR3 length: 17 residues. The CDR3 sequence: CASSVGGLAENTGELFF. The CDR3 bases are TGTGCCAGCAGCGTAGGCGGGCTAGCGGAGAACACCGGGGAGCTGTTTTTT.

The chain couples TRBV20-1 to TRBJ1-5; 9 bases map to TRBD1. The CDR3 covers 14 residues. Per germline, CDR1 DFQATT and CDR2 SNEGSKA (reference sequence). The trim removed 1 base at V and 7 bases at J, leaving 5 bases unmatched. The CDR3 sequence is CSARGGQGNQPQHF. CDR3 nucleotides: TGCAGTGCTAGAGGGGGACAGGGTAACCAGCCCCAGCATTTT.

In its sample, this clonotype was seen many times. V gene TRBV12-3 or TRBV12-4 combines with J gene TRBJ1-2; D is unclear. The CDR3 runs to 13 residues. Trimming removed 3 bases at V and 8 bases at J, with 13 bases between. This CDR3 is CASSLGSRGGYTF. The CDR3 DNA sequence: TGTGCCAGCAGTTTGGGCTCCCGCGGAGGCTACACCTTC.

V is TRBV5-6 and J is TRBJ2-5; possibly TRBD1 for D (5 bases). Germline V gene data show CDR1 as SGHDT and CDR2 as YYEEEE. The CDR3 length is 15 residues. Trimming removed 4 bases at V and 0 bases at J, with 13 bases between. CDR3 sequence: CASSRFQGNQETQYF. CDR3 DNA: TGTGCCAGCAGCCGATTCCAGGGAAACCAAGAGACCCAGTACTTC.

This clonotype came up a few times. The chain uses TRBV27 and TRBJ2-1, with D possibly being TRBD1 (5 bases). V was trimmed by 2 bases and J by 6 bases, leaving 14 bases between them. The CDR3 totals 15 residues. Germline CDR1 and CDR2: MNHEY and SMNVEV (reference sequence). The CDR3: CASSLKPRGINEQFF. CDR3 DNA: TGTGCCAGCAGTTTAAAACCAAGGGGTATCAATGAGCAGTTCTTC.

The chain links TRBV7-9 to TRBJ1-2; the D gene is possibly TRBD1 (6 bases). Germline lookup yields CDR1 SEHNR and CDR2 FQNEAQ (reference sequence). Deletions cut 3 bases from V and 0 bases from J, with 11 bases between. The CDR3 extends over 15 amino acids. Here the CDR3 DNA reads TGTGCCAGCAGCTTTGGACAGCAAGCTAACTATGGCTACACCTTC. Translating it yields CASSFGQQANYGYTF.

This clonotype has just a few counts. The chain is built from TRBV2 and TRBJ2-1; D is undetermined. The CDR3 loop spans 12 amino acids. V shed 7 bases and J shed 7 bases, with 11 bases lying between them. Germline-derived CDR1 and CDR2 are SNHLY and FYNNEI. The CDR3 loop is CASTLGPNEQFF. The CDR3 DNA follows: TGTGCCAGCACCCTAGGGCCTAATGAGCAGTTCTTC. Using reference TRBV2 and TRBJ2-1 for the parts outside the CDR3, the full variable domain is EPEVTQTPSHQVTQMGQEVILRCVPISNHLYFYWYRQILGQKVEFLVSFYNNEISEKSEIFDDQFSVERPDGSNFTLKIRSTKLEDSAMYFCASTLGPNEQFFGPGTRLTVL.

The V gene is TRBV7-9, the J gene TRBJ1-2; D is undetermined. The CDR3 runs to 12 residues. V lost 1 base, J lost 8 bases, and 8 bases lay in between. CDR1 SEHNR and CDR2 FQNEAQ come from the germline V gene (reference sequence). In DNA, the CDR3 is TGTGCCAGCAGCTTAGGAGGGAAAGGCTACACCTTC. It codes for CASSLGGKGYTF. Filled out from reference TRBV7-9 and TRBJ1-2, the complete variable domain reads DTGVSQNPRHKITKRGQNVTFRCDPISEHNRLYWYRQTLGQGPEFLTYFQNEAQLEKSRLLSDRFSAERPKGSFSTLEIQRTEQGDSAMYLCASSLGGKGYTFGSGTRLTVV.

This clonotype is a singleton in its sample. V and J are TRBV19 and TRBJ2-7; tentatively, D is TRBD1 or TRBD2 (5 bases each). The ends were cut back, 5 bases at V and 0 bases at J, with 14 bases in the middle. This CDR3 has 15 residues. CDR1 LNHDA and CDR2 SQIVND come from the germline V gene (reference sequence). CDR3 amino acids: CASSPRAGSSYEQYF. The CDR3 DNA follows: TGTGCCAGTAGTCCGCGGGCAGGGAGCTCCTACGAGCAGTACTTC.

The CDR3, as DNA: TGTGCCAGCAGCCTCTTTGAAGGGACTAGCACAGATACGCAGTATTTT. This gives the protein CASSLFEGTSTDTQYF. The chain couples TRBV7-7 to TRBJ2-3; TRBD2 might be the D (6 bases). V lost 5 bases to trimming and J lost 0 bases, with 15 bases between them. CDR3 size: 16 residues. The germline gives CDR1 SSHAT, CDR2 FNYEAQ (reference sequence).

The chain carries TRBV12-3 or TRBV12-4 and TRBJ2-1; 15 bases match TRBD2. V lost 1 base to trimming and J lost 4 bases; unmatched junction nucleotides: 5. The CDR3 extends over 18 amino acids. Here the CDR3 reads CASSLGGGTSGGYNEQFF. DNA of the CDR3: TGTGCCAGCAGTTTAGGTGGCGGGACTAGCGGGGGGTACAATGAGCAGTTCTTC.

This clonotype has just a few counts. Here the CDR3 DNA reads TGTGCCAGCAGCCAAAGGGGGAACAATGAGCAGTTCTTC. The encoded protein is CASSQRGNNEQFF. The chain is built from TRBV3-1 and TRBJ2-1; tentative D call: TRBD1 (6 bases). The V end lost 2 bases, the J end lost 5 bases, and 7 bases lay between the germline ends. The CDR3 length is 13 residues. Per germline, CDR1 LGHDT and CDR2 YNNKEL (reference sequence).

The V and J genes are TRBV6-4 and TRBJ2-2; no clear D gene. The CDR3 is 16 amino acids. V was shortened by 4 bases and J by 0 bases, with 12 bases between the two germline ends. Germline V gene lookup returns CDR1 MRHNA and CDR2 SNTAGT. CDR3 protein: CASSAVVATNTGELFF. The CDR3 DNA reads TGTGCCAGCAGTGCGGTGGTGGCTACGAACACCGGGGAGCTGTTTTTT.

This clonotype was detected a few times. V gene TRBV7-2 combines with J gene TRBJ2-5; the D is unclear. V was pared by 2 bases and J by 3 bases, with 10 bases between. The CDR3 totals 14 residues. Germline values: CDR1 SGHTA, CDR2 FQGNSA. The CDR3 loop reads CASSLRAAEETQYF. The DNA of the CDR3 is TGTGCCAGCAGCTTACGGGCCGCTGAAGAGACCCAGTACTTC.

The gene calls are TRBV2 and TRBJ2-6, with 8 bases aligning to TRBD1. J was trimmed by 2 bases and V by 8 bases; bases with no gene match: 5. There are 15 residues in the CDR3. CDR1 and CDR2 (germline): SNHLY, FYNNEI. CDR3 amino acids: CASGQTGAGANVLTF. In nucleotides, the CDR3 is TGTGCCAGCGGCCAGACAGGGGCTGGGGCCAACGTCCTGACTTTC.

This clonotype was detected a few times. The chain employs TRBV4-2 and TRBJ2-1; 11 nucleotides agree with TRBD2. This CDR3 has 17 residues. Germline CDR1 is LGHNA and CDR2 is YNFKEQ. With 4 bases clipped from V and 8 bases from J, the junction kept 13 bases outside the gene matches. DNA of the CDR3: TGTGCCAGCAGCCCGACGACTAGCGGGGTTGATTTGCATGAGCAGTTCTTC. Translation: CASSPTTSGVDLHEQFF.

J is TRBJ1-6 and V is TRBV5-5; D remains unclear. V was clipped by 5 bases and J by 9 bases, with 12 bases between them. Per germline, CDR1 SGHKS and CDR2 YYEKEE (reference sequence). The length of the CDR3 is 13 residues. The CDR3 DNA is TGTGCCAGCAGTAAAGGGCTGGGTTCACCCCTCCACTTT. Its protein product is CASSKGLGSPLHF.

The chain has TRBV7-8 and TRBJ2-5; no clear D gene. Germline values: CDR1 SGHVS, CDR2 FQNEAQ. There are 13 residues in the CDR3. Trimming took off 3 bases at V and 5 bases at J, with 10 bases between the two ends. The CDR3 reads CASSFPDRETQYF. CDR3 in DNA: TGTGCCAGCAGCTTCCCGGATCGGGAGACCCAGTACTTC.

The chain uses TRBV7-9 and TRBJ2-1; D ambiguous. CDR1 SEHNR and CDR2 FQNEAQ come from the germline V gene (reference sequence). V shed 8 bases and J shed 9 bases, with 11 bases lying between them. The CDR3 extends over 11 amino acids. The CDR3 region is CASGPNPEQFF. In nucleotides, the CDR3 is TGTGCCAGCGGACCGAACCCTGAGCAGTTCTTC. Filled out from reference TRBV7-9 and TRBJ2-1, the complete variable domain reads DTGVSQNPRHKITKRGQNVTFRCDPISEHNRLYWYRQTLGQGPEFLTYFQNEAQLEKSRLLSDRFSAERPKGSFSTLEIQRTEQGDSAMYLCASGPNPEQFFGPGTRLTVL.

The chain joins TRBV9 to TRBJ2-5; TRBD1 agrees at 10 bases. The CDR3 consists of 15 residues. CDR1 is SGDLS, CDR2 YYNGEE, per germline. V shed 6 bases and J 2 bases; nucleotides not matched to a gene: 7. In DNA, the CDR3 is TGTGCCAGCACGCCGGGGACAGGGGCTCAAGAGACCCAGTACTTC. This gives the protein CASTPGTGAQETQYF.